One and the same sample provided the 17 T cell receptor beta chains below, sequenced in a study of blood T cell repertoires in COVID-19. Sequenced by immunoSEQ multiplex PCR; TCRdb stores in-frame clones only, minus some. Among about 240,000 clones listed, roughly 87% were seen once. Sequences were obtained from peripheral blood. These receptors all stem from a man in his sixties who had recovered from COVID-19.

The chain is built from TRBV4-2 and TRBJ2-3, with 12 bases that match TRBD2. The CDR3 consists of 16 residues. Germline V gene lookup returns CDR1 LGHNA and CDR2 YNFKEQ. Germline trimming cut 0 bases from V and 3 bases from J; bases unmatched to any gene: 1. The CDR3 sequence is CASSQDTSGGTDTQYF. In DNA form, the CDR3 reads TGTGCCAGCAGCCAAGATACTAGCGGGGGGACAGATACGCAGTATTTT.

This clone was counted a single time. The CDR3 nucleotides are TGTGCCAGCAGCTTAGGCTCACCAGGGCAGTATGGCTACACCTTC. Residues: CASSLGSPGQYGYTF. The rearrangement links TRBV13 to TRBJ1-2, with a possible D match to TRBD1 (5 bases). From germline, CDR1 is PRHDT and CDR2 FYEKMQ (reference sequence). The length of the CDR3 is 15 residues. V shed 0 bases and J shed 5 bases, with 13 bases lying between them.

The chain uses TRBV5-1 and TRBJ2-1, with 12 bases fitting TRBD1. CDR1 is SGHRS, CDR2 YFSETQ, per germline. Trimming at V came to 5 bases and at J to 8 bases, leaving 8 bases not matched to a gene. The CDR3 contains 15 residues. The CDR3 DNA reads TGCGCCAGCAGTGTAGCCGGGACAGGGGGCGATGAGCAGTTCTTC. Its protein product is CASSVAGTGGDEQFF.

The chain couples TRBV3-1 (or the pseudogene TRBV3-2) to TRBJ1-1; D not certain. Germline lookup yields CDR1 LGHDT and CDR2 YNNKEL (reference sequence). The CDR3 has 14 amino acids. V dropped 1 base and J dropped 1 base, with 7 bases sitting between them. This CDR3 reads CASSQVPWNTEAFF. The DNA for the CDR3 is TGTGCCAGCAGCCAAGTCCCATGGAACACTGAAGCTTTCTTT.

J is TRBJ1-2 and V is TRBV19, with D tentatively TRBD1 (6 bases). The V gene's germline CDR1 is LNHDA and CDR2 SQIVND (reference sequence). The CDR3 runs to 13 residues. Trimming shortened V by 1 base and J by 7 bases, and 10 bases separated the two germline ends. The CDR3, as DNA: TGTGCCAGTAGTATAGCAGGGGATGGTGGCTACACCTTC. The encoded protein is CASSIAGDGGYTF.

Points on this clone: This same CDR3 is encoded by further DNA sequences in the sample. The V call is TRBV12-5, the J call TRBJ1-1; D is undetermined. Trimming cost V 0 bases and J 4 bases, with 6 bases left between them. Germline CDR1 LGHNT, CDR2 FRNRAP. There are 13 residues in the CDR3. The DNA for the CDR3 is TGTGCTAGTGGTTTGGTAAGAGGCACTGAAGCTTTCTTT. It encodes CASGLVRGTEAFF.

The CDR3, as DNA: TGTGCCAGCAGCCTAGGTTTTAACAATCAGCCCCAGCATTTT. This encodes CASSLGFNNQPQHF. V gene TRBV11-2 combines with J gene TRBJ1-5; D not resolved. Germline V gives CDR1 SGHAT, CDR2 FQNNGV. Trimming took off 5 bases at V and 3 bases at J, with 11 bases between the two ends. The CDR3 sequence is 14 residues long.

The V gene is TRBV18, the J gene TRBJ2-6; maybe TRBD2 (5 bases). V was shortened by 2 bases and J by 2 bases, with 10 bases between the two germline ends. Germline CDR1 reads KGHSH; CDR2 reads LQKENI. The CDR3 runs to 16 residues. CDR3 residues: CASSPMRTPGANVLTF. The CDR3 DNA reads TGTGCCAGCTCACCAATGAGGACTCCTGGGGCCAACGTCCTGACTTTC.

The chain couples TRBV6-5 to TRBJ1-5; maybe TRBD1 (6 bases). The CDR3 sequence is 14 residues long. The V and J ends lost 4 bases and 4 bases respectively, with 11 bases between them. Germline CDR1 MNHEY, CDR2 SVGAGI. The CDR3 loop is CASSLTQGNQPQHF. The DNA of the CDR3 is TGTGCCAGCAGTTTGACCCAGGGGAATCAGCCCCAGCATTTT.

The gene calls are TRBV12-5 and TRBJ2-7, with TRBD1 as a possible D gene (7 bases). The CDR3 is 13 amino acids. Trimming stripped 6 bases from V and 2 bases from J, with 11 bases between. Germline CDR1 LGHNT, CDR2 FRNRAP. The CDR3 reads CASGRDSAYEQYV. The CDR3, as DNA: TGTGCTAGTGGGCGGGACAGCGCCTACGAGCAGTACGTC.

This clone appeared a single time. This sequence joins TRBV3-1 (or the pseudogene TRBV3-2) and TRBJ2-1; possibly TRBD2 for D (7 bases). CDR3 length: 15 residues. The germline V and J ends were trimmed by 6 bases and 0 bases, with 12 bases remaining between them. Per the germline V gene, CDR1 is LGHDT and CDR2 is YNNKEL (reference sequence). CDR3 bases: TGTGCCAGCAGTGGGGGGGGCAGCTCCTACAATGAGCAGTTCTTC. Its protein product is CASSGGGSSYNEQFF.

CDR3 amino acids: CASSPRTGFTEAFF. CDR3 bases: TGTGCCAGCAGCCCTCGGACAGGGTTCACTGAAGCTTTCTTT. The chain combines TRBV2 with TRBJ1-1; 8 bases align to TRBD1. The germline V gene has CDR1 SNHLY and CDR2 FYNNEI. This CDR3 has 14 amino acids. V shed 6 bases and J 4 bases; nucleotides not matched to a gene: 7.

This clone was counted between two and nine times. The chain couples TRBV24-1 to TRBJ1-2, with 8 bases matching TRBD1. This CDR3 has 16 amino acids. Unmatched junction bases numbered 10, after V lost 2 bases and J lost 6 bases. Germline V CDR1 and CDR2: KGHDR, SFDVKD. CDR3 coding DNA: TGTGCCACCAGTGATTCAGGGGGCCGAAGAGTGCATGGCTACACCTTC. Protein product: CATSDSGGRRVHGYTF.

The chain has TRBV3-1 (or the pseudogene TRBV3-2) and TRBJ1-5, with D unresolved. Per the germline V gene, CDR1 is LGHDT and CDR2 is YNNKEL (reference sequence). Between the trimmed V and J ends, which lost 0 bases and 7 bases, there was a span of 13 bases. The CDR3 is 15 amino acids. Here the CDR3 reads CASSQDPGSRQPQHF. The CDR3 nucleotides read TGTGCCAGCAGCCAAGATCCGGGGTCAAGGCAGCCCCAGCATTTT.

The gene calls are TRBV13 and TRBJ2-6; no reliable D call. The ends were cut back, 8 bases at V and 2 bases at J, with 10 bases in the middle. The germline V gene has CDR1 PRHDT and CDR2 FYEKMQ (reference sequence). The CDR3 length is 14 residues. The CDR3 DNA reads TGTGCCAGCGTACTTCGGGCTGGGGCCAACGTCCTGACTTTC. Translated: CASVLRAGANVLTF.

V and J are TRBV11-3 and TRBJ2-2; D gene unclear. Germline lookup yields CDR1 SGHNT and CDR2 YENEEA. CDR3 length equals 14 residues. The V and J ends lost 5 bases and 1 base respectively, with 8 bases between them. CDR3 sequence reads: CASSRHQNTGELFF. The CDR3 region has the DNA TGTGCCAGCAGCCGACACCAGAACACCGGGGAGCTGTTTTTT.

This clone has just one count. The genes are TRBV11-3 and TRBJ2-5; no firm D call. Germline V gives CDR1 SGHNT, CDR2 YENEEA. V lost 1 base and J 5 bases, leaving 11 bases between the germline ends. The length of the CDR3 is 14 residues. DNA of the CDR3: TGTGCCAGCAGCTTAGGGCAGGTGGGCGAGACCCAGTACTTC. Its protein product is CASSLGQVGETQYF.